This T cell receptor beta chain was found in a study of cytomegalovirus exposure and HLA in healthy donors. The CDR3 consists of 14 residues. V lost 3 bases and J lost 0, with 7 bases in between. CDR1 SGHTA and CDR2 FQGNSA come from the germline V gene. The protocol was immunoSEQ multiplex PCR, while the TCRdb copy is restricted to in-frame clones and leaves out a portion. The sample records 200,000 to 300,000 clones, approximately 87% being singletons. Findings and caveats of the study: Among the CMV-associated chains, three were confirmed in vitro as specific for CMV antigens. Investigators reported about 160 TCR beta chains as tied to cytomegalovirus. Accounts indicate the classifier identified cytomegalovirus status with strong specificity and sensitivity.

A word on this clone: The antigen is unknown.

The sample consisted of PBMCs. The sequence was collected from a man in his late teens or twenties in good health and CMV-seronegative. The chain couples TRBV7-2 to TRBJ2-3; D not resolved. The CDR3: CASSFRSSTDTQYF. CDR3 DNA: TGTGCCAGCAGCTTCAGAAGTAGCACAGATACGCAGTATTTT.